This is a list of T cell receptor beta chains from one sample in a study of identical twins. TCRdb passed the 5' RACE reads through MiXCR, listing each CDR3 protein once. The sample holds fewer than 650,000 distinct CDR3 sequences, around 9.6% seen once. These data also featured in a second study, about yellow fever vaccine responses in identical twins.

Sequencing used PBMCs. These receptors were obtained from a woman aged 18-29 years in good health. Each CDR3 is given with its conserved first and last residue. The D gene is left open where the match is weak. Clone size is shown for a subset of rows, as once, few, many or a class of expanded clone.

TRBV25-1	.	TRBJ1-2	.	CASSDLDGGSYGYTF	TGTGCCAGCAGTGATCTCGACGGGGGGTCCTATGGCTACACCTTC
TRBV28	.	TRBJ2-5	.	CASSSAGSPETQYF	TGTGCCAGCAGCTCGGCGGGCAGTCCGGAGACCCAGTACTTC
TRBV9	many	TRBJ2-7	.	CASSVAGVSAYYEQYF	TGTGCCAGCAGCGTAGCAGGAGTGAGCGCCTACTACGAGCAGTACTTC
TRBV3-1	few	TRBJ2-1	TRBD2	CASSQDSGGSKFF	TGTGCCAGCAGCCAAGATAGCGGGGGTTCGAAGTTCTTC
TRBV2	.	TRBJ2-6	.	CASSDILSGANVLTF	TGTGCCAGCAGTGATATCCTCTCTGGGGCCAACGTCCTGACTTTC
TRBV6-2/TRBV6-3	.	TRBJ1-1	.	CASMEGTSRPEAFF	TGTGCCAGCATGGAGGGGACTTCGCGCCCTGAAGCTTTCTTT
TRBV28	few	TRBJ2-1	.	CASSFPNPGTTRYEQFF	TGTGCCAGCAGTTTCCCCAATCCGGGAACAACGAGGTATGAGCAGTTCTTC
TRBV21-1	few	TRBJ2-7	.	CASSQRDRAIQVYEQYF	TGTGCCAGCAGCCAGAGGGACAGGGCCATCCAAGTCTACGAGCAGTACTTC
TRBV25-1	few	TRBJ2-5	.	CASSEFNARGQETQYF	TGTGCCAGCAGTGAATTTAACGCCAGGGGTCAAGAGACCCAGTACTTC
TRBV6-2/TRBV6-3	.	TRBJ2-5	.	CASTRAGFTQYF	TGTGCCAGCACGAGAGCAGGGTTTACCCAGTACTTC
TRBV28	many	TRBJ1-2	TRBD1	CASSPGDREVYGYTF	TGTGCCAGCAGTCCTGGTGACAGGGAGGTCTATGGCTACACCTTC
TRBV7-2	many	TRBJ2-3	.	CASSLVGGGLDTQYF	TGTGCCAGCAGCTTAGTTGGCGGGGGCTTAGATACGCAGTATTTT
TRBV20-1	many	TRBJ2-7	.	CSASPWGTEQYF	TGCAGTGCTAGCCCGTGGGGAACGGAGCAGTACTTC
TRBV4-3	many	TRBJ2-3	.	CASSQEVRSDTQYF	TGCGCCAGCAGCCAAGAAGTGAGATCGGATACGCAGTATTTT
TRBV30	.	TRBJ1-1	TRBD1	CAWFPRGTGCFF	TGTGCCTGGTTCCCGCGAGGGACAGGGTGTTTCTTT
TRBV29-1	.	TRBJ2-1	TRBD2	CSVTGTSAYNEQFF	TGCAGCGTTACCGGGACTAGCGCTTACAATGAGCAGTTCTTC
TRBV7-9	many	TRBJ2-1	TRBD2	CASSSPGGLAEGNEQFF	TGTGCCAGCAGCTCCCCTGGGGGACTAGCGGAGGGAAATGAGCAGTTCTTC
TRBV15	many	TRBJ2-4	TRBD1	CATSSRQGHIQYF	TGTGCCACCAGCAGCCGACAGGGGCACATTCAGTACTTC
TRBV10-3	many	TRBJ1-2	.	CAISENRKGYGYTF	TGTGCCATCAGTGAGAATAGGAAGGGTTATGGCTACACCTTC
TRBV6-1	.	TRBJ2-3	.	CASTALASTDTQYF	TGTGCCAGCACCGCACTAGCTAGCACAGATACGCAGTATTTT
TRBV30	few	TRBJ1-1	.	CAWSVMRGTTEAFF	TGTGCCTGGAGTGTTATGAGGGGGACCACTGAAGCTTTCTTT
TRBV2	.	TRBJ2-1	TRBD2	CASSKLADYNEQFF	TGTGCCAGCAGTAAGCTAGCGGACTACAATGAGCAGTTCTTC
TRBV6-2/TRBV6-3	many	TRBJ1-5	.	CASTEHGSNWNQPQHF	TGTGCCAGCACCGAACACGGGTCCAATTGGAATCAGCCCCAGCATTTT
TRBV28	few	TRBJ2-5	TRBD2	CASNPQHGLAGGVQETQYF	TGTGCCAGCAATCCTCAACACGGACTAGCGGGGGGTGTTCAAGAGACCCAGTACTTC
TRBV18	few	TRBJ1-4	.	CASSPQGPTNEKLFF	TGTGCCAGCTCACCTCAGGGCCCAACTAATGAAAAACTGTTTTTT
TRBV4-3	many	TRBJ2-7	.	CASSQDSGSYEQYF	TGCGCCAGCAGCCAAGACTCCGGGTCCTACGAGCAGTACTTC
TRBV12-3/TRBV12-4	many	TRBJ1-2	TRBD1	CASSPDRVNSYGYTF	TGTGCCAGCAGTCCAGACAGGGTCAATAGCTATGGCTACACCTTC
TRBV7-9	.	TRBJ2-5	.	CASSLMTNFQETQYF	TGTGCCAGCAGCTTAATGACCAACTTCCAGGAGACCCAGTACTTC
TRBV20-1	.	TRBJ2-4	.	CSATYSRGQYF	TGCAGTGCTACCTATTCTCGGGGGCAGTACTTC
TRBV5-2	.	TRBJ2-7	.	CAIGPGLAGEQYF	TGTGCCATCGGCCCGGGACTTGCGGGGGAGCAGTACTTC
TRBV6-5	.	TRBJ2-7	.	CASSYLGSSSEQYF	TGTGCCAGCAGTTACCTCGGCAGCTCCTCCGAGCAGTACTTC
TRBV20-1	many	TRBJ2-1	.	CSARDTGGDYNEQFF	TGCAGTGCTAGAGATACAGGCGGGGACTACAATGAGCAGTTCTTC
TRBV5-1	many	TRBJ1-1	TRBD1	CASSLGGTGGRAEAFF	TGCGCCAGCAGCTTGGGCGGGACAGGGGGAAGGGCTGAAGCTTTCTTT
TRBV6-5	.	TRBJ2-5	TRBD2	CASSSSGGPQETQYF	TGTGCCAGCAGTTCTAGCGGGGGGCCACAAGAGACCCAGTACTTC
TRBV5-1	.	TRBJ1-2	.	CASSSDWYGYTF	TGCGCCAGCAGCTCAGACTGGTATGGCTACACCTTC
TRBV20-1	.	TRBJ2-3	.	CSARPSGSTDTQYF	TGCAGTGCTAGACCCAGCGGGAGCACAGATACGCAGTATTTT
TRBV6-1	.	TRBJ2-7	TRBD2	CATTLGLAGGYEQYF	TGTGCCACCACCCTCGGACTAGCGGGGGGCTACGAGCAGTACTTC
TRBV5-4	.	TRBJ1-2	.	CASSFQGLGYTF	TGTGCCAGCAGCTTTCAGGGGCTCGGCTACACCTTC
TRBV9	few	TRBJ1-2	.	CASSVDRGDYGYTF	TGTGCCAGCAGCGTAGATAGGGGGGACTATGGCTACACCTTC
TRBV30	many	TRBJ1-1	.	CAWRSGTNTEAFF	TGTGCCTGGAGATCAGGGACGAACACTGAAGCTTTCTTT
TRBV10-3	few	TRBJ2-5	.	CAISGSGQETQYF	TGTGCCATCAGTGGATCAGGACAAGAGACCCAGTACTTC
TRBV20-1	few	TRBJ2-7	.	CSAQKTGTQNKEQYF	TGCAGTGCTCAAAAGACCGGGACACAAAACAAGGAGCAGTACTTC
TRBV5-4	many	TRBJ2-3	TRBD2	CASSLVSSGGDTQYF	TGTGCCAGCAGCTTGGTTTCTAGCGGGGGAGATACGCAGTATTTT
TRBV7-9	many	TRBJ2-3	.	CASRSRDRENDTQYF	TGTGCCAGCAGAAGCCGGGACCGGGAGAATGATACGCAGTATTTT
TRBV18	few	TRBJ1-4	.	CASSPRQTSTTNEKLFF	TGTGCCAGCTCACCCCGACAGACCTCTACAACTAATGAAAAACTGTTTTTT
TRBV6-1	many	TRBJ1-4	.	CASRSAGFWEKLFF	TGTGCCAGCAGATCAGCAGGGTTTTGGGAAAAACTGTTTTTT
TRBV4-3	many	TRBJ2-7	.	CASSQDLGGYEQYF	TGCGCCAGCAGCCAAGATCTTGGAGGCTACGAGCAGTACTTC
TRBV11-1	.	TRBJ2-5	TRBD1	CASSFWAGGPRGQETQYF	TGTGCCAGCAGCTTCTGGGCAGGGGGACCGAGGGGACAAGAGACCCAGTACTTC
TRBV11-2	many	TRBJ2-4	TRBD2	CASSSRLAGAIQYF	TGTGCCAGCAGCTCGAGGCTAGCGGGGGCCATTCAGTACTTC